The present TCR beta chain was sequenced within a study of blood T cell repertoires in COVID-19. Study-level information: COVID-19 samples from acute and convalescent phases originated in the United States, Italy and Spain. Sample material is recorded as cDNA or gDNA derived from T cells, B-cell-depleted T cells, or PBMCs.

Under the authors' procedure: Reference gene primer amplification in the assay estimated nucleated cell counts. The assay was immunoSEQ multiplex PCR, and TCRdb's table has in-frame clones only and misses some. V, J and clone size reflect that table, while D and trimming were determined from the DNA. The table records about 83,000 clones, more than 75% of them present only once. Germline V lookup: CDR1 MNHNY, CDR2 SVGAGI (reference sequence). V gave up 4 bases and J gave up 3 bases, with 16 bases separating them. CDR3 length: 15 residues. The sequenced sample consisted of peripheral blood. The sequence was collected from an elderly woman with active or convalescent COVID-19. The chain joins TRBV6-6 to TRBJ2-7; D is uncertain. CDR3 DNA sequence: TGTGCCAGCAGTTCTCCAACTCTTAATTTCTACGAGCAGTACTTC. Its protein is CASSSPTLNFYEQYF.